The clone carrying this TCR beta chain was seen at least ten times. Amplification targeted TCR beta CDR3 regions from RNA transcripts. First-round RT-PCR of the TCR CDR3 relied on the HTBI primer set. TCRdb re-derived calls from the multiplex PCR reads in MiXCR, one entry per CDR3 protein. Of fewer than 750,000 distinct CDR3 sequences in the sample, about 14% are singletons; the top ten hold roughly an eighth. The CDR3 consists of 15 residues. The V segment lost 4 bases and the J segment 10 bases; nucleotides outside the gene matches: 11. CDR1 is KGHDR and CDR2 is SFDVKD in the germline V gene. The source of the sample is a study of T cells in Graves' hyperthyroidism and ophthalmopathy. Uncontrolled infection, other autoimmune disease, pregnancy or lactation excluded patients. Diagnostic assessment was based on clinical symptoms, serum thyroxine and TRAb, thyroid ultrasound and orbital computed tomography. The authors took PBMCs from 10 ml fresh peripheral blood.

The receptor was isolated from a woman aged 45-65 years with Graves' ophthalmopathy. Material: blood. The rearrangement links TRBV24-1 to TRBJ1-4, with 7 bases aligning to TRBD1. CDR3 coding DNA: TGTGCCACCAGTGACCCCCGACAGGGTCGTGGAAAACTGTTTTTT. It codes for CATSDPRQGRGKLFF.